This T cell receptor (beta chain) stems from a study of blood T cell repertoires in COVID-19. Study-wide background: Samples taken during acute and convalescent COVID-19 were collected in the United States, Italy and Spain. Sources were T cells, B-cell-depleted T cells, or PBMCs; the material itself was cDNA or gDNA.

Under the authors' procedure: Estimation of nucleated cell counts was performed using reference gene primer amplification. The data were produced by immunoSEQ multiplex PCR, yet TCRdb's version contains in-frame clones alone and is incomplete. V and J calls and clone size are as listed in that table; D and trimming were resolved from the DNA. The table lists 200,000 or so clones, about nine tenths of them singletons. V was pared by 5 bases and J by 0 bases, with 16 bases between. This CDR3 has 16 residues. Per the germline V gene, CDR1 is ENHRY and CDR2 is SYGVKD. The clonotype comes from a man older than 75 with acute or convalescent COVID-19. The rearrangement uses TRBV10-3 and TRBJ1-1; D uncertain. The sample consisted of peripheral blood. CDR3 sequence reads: CAISQFPRGMNTEAFF. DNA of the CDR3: TGTGCCATCAGTCAATTCCCACGAGGCATGAACACTGAAGCTTTCTTT.